Ten or more counts support the clone carrying this TCR beta chain. The antigen remains undetermined. The data originate from a study of metastatic and nonmetastatic thyroid tumors. Study-level information: Repertoire comparison spanned blood and tumor or nodule tissue of malignant and benign thyroid patients. Whole-study findings and limits: Significantly higher TCR beta diversity was reportedly seen in malignant thyroid tumors than benign nodules, in blood and tumor.

Per germline, CDR1 SNHLY and CDR2 FYNNEI. CDR3 length: 13 amino acids. Trimming stripped 4 bases from V and 1 base from J, with 5 bases between. Authors' methods: Building a distant-metastasis classifier for papillary thyroid cancer drew on CDR3 differences across clinicopathological groups. TCRdb re-called clones from the PCR reads using MiXCR. TCRdb, not the authors, supplied the V and J calls. The table includes tens of thousands of clones, about 24% detected once. All patients were untreated before thyroid surgery. This sequence joins TRBV2 and TRBJ1-3; D perhaps matches TRBD1 (5 bases). The clonotype comes from a female donor with papillary thyroid cancer or a benign thyroid nodule (not recorded which). Some clones in this sample may be carry-over from other donors' samples. The specimen was blood. This chain's CDR3 is CASSGGSGNTIYF. CDR3 in DNA: TGTGCCAGCAGTGGGGGGTCTGGAAACACCATATATTTT.